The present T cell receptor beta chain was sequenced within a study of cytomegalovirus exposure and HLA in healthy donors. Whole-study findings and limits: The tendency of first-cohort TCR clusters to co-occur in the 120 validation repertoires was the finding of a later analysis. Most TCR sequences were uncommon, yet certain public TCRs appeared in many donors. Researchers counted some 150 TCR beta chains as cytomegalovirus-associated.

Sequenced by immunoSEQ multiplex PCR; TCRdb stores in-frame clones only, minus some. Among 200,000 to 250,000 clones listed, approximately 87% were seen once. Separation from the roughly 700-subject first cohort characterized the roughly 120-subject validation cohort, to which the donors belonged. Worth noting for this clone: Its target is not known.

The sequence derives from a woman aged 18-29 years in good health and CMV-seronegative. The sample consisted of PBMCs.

CDR3 sequence (DNA): TGTGCCAGCATTACGATCAGGGAGCGCAATGAGCAGTTCTTC. It yields the protein CASITIRERNEQFF. This rearrangement joins TRBV28 to TRBJ2-1, with D perhaps matching TRBD1 or TRBD2 (5 bases each). Trimming left V 7 bases short and J 6 bases short, with 16 bases between. The CDR3 runs to 14 residues. CDR1 is MDHEN and CDR2 is SYDVKM in the germline V gene.